These T cell receptor beta chains were read from a single sample in a study of OX40 agonist ivuxolimab in advanced cancers. Sequencing used immunoSEQ multiplex PCR; TCRdb keeps in-frame clones, though not all of them. Of 85,000 or so clones in the sample, just over 85% were seen once. The sample here was CD4+ or CD8+ T cells sorted from blood, taken in a trial of the OX40 agonist ivuxolimab. The source is an adult with an advanced solid tumor such as melanoma, head and neck, liver or kidney cancer. Both conserved end residues are part of each CDR3. D genes are given only for firm matches. Where a row states a size, it is once, few, many or the class of an expanded clone; other rows omit it.

clone_size d_call j_call v_call cdr3_nt cdr3_aa
- TRBD1 TRBJ2-3 TRBV6-1 TGTGCCAGCAGTGTAGGGACAGGGATGACAGATACGCAGTATTTT CASSVGTGMTDTQYF
- - TRBJ1-1 TRBV5-1 TGCGCCAGCGCCACGGTGGACACTGAAGCTTTCTTT CASATVDTEAFF
- - TRBJ1-1 TRBV11-2 TGTGCCAGCAGCTTTGCATCGGGGACCACTGAAGCTTTCTTT CASSFASGTTEAFF
- - TRBJ1-6 TRBV6-1 TGTGCCAGCATGTTGAGGGGCGGGAATAATTCACCCCTCCACTTT CASMLRGGNNSPLHF
- - TRBJ1-5 TRBV18 TGTGCCAGCTCATTAGGACAGCGCAATCAGCCCCAGCATTTT CASSLGQRNQPQHF
- - TRBJ2-2 TRBV5-1 TGCGCCAGCAGCCCCCGACCGAACACCGGGGAGCTGTTTTTT CASSPRPNTGELFF
- - TRBJ1-1 TRBV20-1 TGCAGTGCTGAGGACTGGGAGCGAGCTTTCTTT CSAEDWERAFF
once TRBD2 TRBJ2-3 TRBV27 TGTGCCAGCAGAGAACTAGCGGGGGGGACCACAGATACGCAGTATTTT CASRELAGGTTDTQYF
- - TRBJ2-3 TRBV5-5 TGTGCCAGCAGCTTGCGTCAGAGCACAGATACGCAGTATTTT CASSLRQSTDTQYF
- TRBD1 TRBJ2-3 TRBV18 TGTGCCAGCTCAGCCGACAGGGCGACAGATACGCAGTATTTT CASSADRATDTQYF
once TRBD1 TRBJ2-7 TRBV28 TGTGCCAGCAGTTCTCGGACAGGGGTAAACGAGCAGTACTTC CASSSRTGVNEQYF
once - TRBJ1-1 TRBV5-1 TGCGCCAGCAGCCCCCAGGTAGGGAGGAACACTGAAGCTTTCTTT CASSPQVGRNTEAFF
- - TRBJ2-1 TRBV11-3 TGTGCCAGCAGCTCCGGGTCGACACCTCCGAGGTCCTACAATGAGCAGTTCTTC CASSSGSTPPRSYNEQFF
once - TRBJ1-1 TRBV7-2 TGTGCCAGCAGCTTAGGGACCTGGGACACTGAAGCTTTCTTT CASSLGTWDTEAFF
- TRBD1 TRBJ1-3 TRBV18 TGTGCCAGCTCACAATCGACAGGGGCTGGAAACACCATATATTTT CASSQSTGAGNTIYF
- - TRBJ1-2 TRBV28 TGTGCCAGCAAGGCTGCCTATGGCTACACCTTC CASKAAYGYTF
once TRBD2 TRBJ2-1 TRBV5-3 TGTGCCAGAAGCTTGGATTTCGGCGGGGGGGCCCGCAATGAGCAGTTCTTC CARSLDFGGGARNEQFF
- - TRBJ2-2 TRBV7-9 TGTGCCAGCAGCTTACTACCCTGGGGAAACACCGGGGAGCTGTTTTTT CASSLLPWGNTGELFF
- - TRBJ1-2 TRBV7-3 TGTGCCAGCAGCTTAGACGGCACGGGTTACTATGGCTACACCTTC CASSLDGTGYYGYTF
- - TRBJ2-5 TRBV7-9 TGTGCCAGCAGCGAGAATGAGAACCTTGGGTTATGGCAGTACTTC CASSENENLGLWQYF
once TRBD2 TRBJ2-3 TRBV14 TGTGCCAGCAGCCAGCCGGGACTAGCGGGGGGTTACACAGATACGCAGTATTTT CASSQPGLAGGYTDTQYF
- TRBD1 TRBJ1-6 TRBV5-4 TGTGCCAGCAGCGCAGACAGGGGGGAGAGTTCACCCCTCCACTTT CASSADRGESSPLHF
- - TRBJ2-5 TRBV5-4 TGTGCCAGCAGCTCCATGACAGGAACCCTAGAGACCCAGTACTTC CASSSMTGTLETQYF
few TRBD1 TRBJ1-5 TRBV19 TGTGCCAGTAGTATAGATCCAGGGGGAGGACAGCCCCAGCATTTT CASSIDPGGGQPQHF
- - TRBJ1-1 TRBV19 TGTGCCAGTAGCCTGAGAGGGCGCACTGAAGCTTTCTTT CASSLRGRTEAFF
- TRBD2 TRBJ2-1 TRBV5-6 TGTGCCAGCAGCTTTCCGGGACTAGCGGGAGAGCAGTTCTTC CASSFPGLAGEQFF
- - TRBJ1-3 TRBV14 TGTGCCAGCAGCCGTCGATTAGGTAGCTCTGGAAACACCATATATTTT CASSRRLGSSGNTIYF
- - TRBJ2-2 TRBV11-3 TGTGCCAGCAGCCTTGAGGGGAGAGACACCGGGGAGCTGTTTTTT CASSLEGRDTGELFF
- - TRBJ2-2 TRBV6-4 TGTGCCAGCAGTCCGCAGGGGAACACCGGGGAGCTGTTTTTT CASSPQGNTGELFF
- - TRBJ2-2 TRBV5-4 TGTGCCAGCAGCCCGCATGGGGGGCTGGACACCGGGGAGCTGTTTTTT CASSPHGGLDTGELFF
- TRBD1 TRBJ1-2 TRBV7-2 TGTGCCAGCAGCTCGCGATACAGGGGGGTGGGAGGCTACACCTTC CASSSRYRGVGGYTF
once TRBD2 TRBJ2-5 TRBV10-1 TGCGCCAGCAGTGCTAGCGGGCAAGAGACCCAGTACTTC CASSASGQETQYF
few - TRBJ1-2 TRBV4-1 TGCGCCAGCAGCCTTGAACAGGGCTATGGCTACACCTTC CASSLEQGYGYTF
- - TRBJ1-3 TRBV6-6 TGTGCCAGCAGCCGTGGGGACACCATATATTTT CASSRGDTIYF
- TRBD1 TRBJ1-2 TRBV6-6 TGTGCCAGCAGGGCCGAAGAAGGGGGCCCCTATGGCTACACCTTC CASRAEEGGPYGYTF
- - TRBJ1-1 TRBV7-9 TGTGCCAGCAGCCATATGAGGGGGGCGAACACTGAAGCTTTCTTT CASSHMRGANTEAFF
- TRBD1 TRBJ1-3 TRBV7-2 TGTGCCAGCAGCTTAGCTTCCACAGGGGGCCGAAACACCATATATTTT CASSLASTGGRNTIYF
- TRBD2 TRBJ2-3 TRBV2 TGTGCCAGCAGTGCAAGGACTAGCGGGGGTGCAGATACGCAGTATTTT CASSARTSGGADTQYF
- - TRBJ1-2 TRBV7-2 TGTGCCAGCAGCCCGGTCCGATTCAGGGACGGCTACACCTTC CASSPVRFRDGYTF
- TRBD2 TRBJ2-7 TRBV5-1 TGCGCCAGCAGGACTAGCGGGGGGGCCTACGAGCAGTACTTC CASRTSGGAYEQYF
- TRBD2 TRBJ2-3 TRBV10-3 TGTGCCATCAGCCTGACTAGCGGGGAGGAAGGAGATACGCAGTATTTT CAISLTSGEEGDTQYF
- - TRBJ1-3 TRBV5-1 TGCGCCAGCAGCCCGAGGTCGGGGGAACCTGGAAACACCATATATTTT CASSPRSGEPGNTIYF
- TRBD2 TRBJ2-7 TRBV27 TGTGCCAGCAGTTTCCATGGACTAGCGGGCCGAGCGGGAGAGCAGTACTTC CASSFHGLAGRAGEQYF
- TRBD1 TRBJ1-2 TRBV28 TGTGCCAGCAGTTTCCGACAGGGGGTTTACTATGGCTACACCTTC CASSFRQGVYYGYTF
- - TRBJ1-2 TRBV28 TGTGCCAGCTCGATTCAGGGAGGAGGTGGCTACACCTTC CASSIQGGGGYTF
few - TRBJ1-2 TRBV5-5 TGTGCCAGCAGCCCAGCAGGAGTTTACAACTATGGCTACACCTTC CASSPAGVYNYGYTF
- TRBD1 TRBJ1-2 TRBV9 TGTGCCAGCAGCATTTCCGGGACAGACTATGGCTACACCTTC CASSISGTDYGYTF